Listed here is a single TCR beta chain. The antigen is unknown. The data are from a study of OX40 agonist ivuxolimab in advanced cancers. Study context: Two cutaneous melanoma patients and one hepatocellular carcinoma patient, three in all, had partial responses.

V lost 5 bases to trimming and J lost 4 bases; unmatched junction nucleotides: 6. CDR3 length: 14 amino acids. The germline CDR1 and CDR2 sequences are SEHNR and FQNEAQ (reference sequence). Method: immunoSEQ multiplex PCR; TCRdb's copy keeps in-frame clones and lacks some. The sample lists fewer than 25,000 clones, around nine tenths occurring once. Study-wide results and caveats: At 0.1-3.0 mg/kg, partial responders had clonal expansion among the lowest observed. Expanded clones tended on average to be more numerous among CD8+ T cells than CD4+.

The V and J genes are TRBV7-9 and TRBJ1-2; 8 nucleotides match TRBD1. The clonotype comes from an adult with an advanced solid tumor such as melanoma, head and neck, liver or kidney cancer. The input for sequencing was CD4+ or CD8+ T cells sorted from blood, taken in a trial of the OX40 agonist ivuxolimab. The CDR3 region is CASSRGQGPYGYTF. DNA for the CDR3: TGTGCCAGCAGCCGCGGACAGGGCCCCTATGGCTACACCTTC.